This TCR beta chain was captured by sequencing in a study of vaccination effects on CD4 cells after COVID-19. For the study at large: Each person got two doses of an mRNA SARS-CoV-2 vaccine, BNT162b2 or mRNA-1273.

Before sequencing took place, the ViraFEST assay used viral peptide pools to expand antigen-specific CD4+ T cells. At the end of about ten days of culture, CD4+ T cells were isolated. Previously uninfected by SARS-CoV-2, the vaccine recipients also showed negative nucleocapsid antibodies. At days 3 and 7, half of the medium was exchanged for IL-2 medium. Sequencing used immunoSEQ multiplex PCR; TCRdb keeps in-frame clones, though not all of them. Among roughly 23,000 clones listed, approximately 74% were seen once. Turning to this clone: Its antigen is not identified.

Germline V gives CDR1 SEHNR, CDR2 FQNEAQ (reference sequence). The CDR3 is 12 amino acids. Trimming took off 1 base at V and 10 bases at J, with 10 bases between the two ends. Findings and limits, study-wide: The authors studied few convalescent patients and collected no early post-infection timepoints.

This clonotype was sampled from a human donor who received a COVID-19 vaccine. The chain uses TRBV7-9 and TRBJ1-1, with D possibly TRBD1 on 6 matching bases. Sequences were derived from CD4+ T cells from PBMCs cultured with HCoV-NL63 spike peptides, sampled before COVID-19 vaccination. CDR3 sequence: CASSLDREGAFF. The CDR3 DNA reads TGTGCCAGCAGCTTAGACAGGGAAGGAGCTTTCTTT.